Sequencing of this T cell receptor (beta chain) was carried out in a study of vaccination and CD4 T cells after COVID-19. Trimming pared 5 bases from V and 9 bases from J, leaving 14 bases between. The CDR3 covers 12 residues. Germline values: CDR1 DFQATT, CDR2 SNEGSKA (reference sequence). The table lists this clonotype with a few counts. Its antigen is as yet unknown. With the Oncomine TCR Beta short-read assay, DNA from cultured CD4+ T cells was sequenced. TCRdb analysed the PCR reads with MiXCR anew, one entry per CDR3 protein. The sample gives roughly 4,400 distinct CDR3 sequences, less than 60% of which show up once; around 20% is in the top ten. The sample's treatment: roughly nine-day PBMC culture with coronavirus spike peptide pools or control peptides (ViraFEST assay). Negative selection separated CD4+ T cells from roughly 10-day cultures.

The sample was CD4+ T cells from blood, cultured in vitro. The chain combines TRBV20-1 with TRBJ2-1; D perhaps matches TRBD2 (7 bases). The receptor comes from a human donor who had recovered from COVID-19. CDR3 region: CSASHGGLEQFF. Written as DNA, the CDR3 is TGCAGTGCTTCCCACGGGGGGCTTGAGCAGTTCTTC.